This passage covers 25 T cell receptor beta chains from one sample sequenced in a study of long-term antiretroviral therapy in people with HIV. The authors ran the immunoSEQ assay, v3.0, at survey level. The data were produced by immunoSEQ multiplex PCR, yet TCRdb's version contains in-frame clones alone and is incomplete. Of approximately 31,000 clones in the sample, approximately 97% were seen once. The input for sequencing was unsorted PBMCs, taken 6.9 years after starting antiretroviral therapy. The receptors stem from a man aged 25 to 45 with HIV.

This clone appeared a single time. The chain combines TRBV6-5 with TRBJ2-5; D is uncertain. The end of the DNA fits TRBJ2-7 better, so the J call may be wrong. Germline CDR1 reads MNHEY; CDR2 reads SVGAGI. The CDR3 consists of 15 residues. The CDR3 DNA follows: TGTGCCAGCAGTCCCTCATCGACGGGCGGCTACGAGCAGTACTTC. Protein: CASSPSSTGGYEQYF.

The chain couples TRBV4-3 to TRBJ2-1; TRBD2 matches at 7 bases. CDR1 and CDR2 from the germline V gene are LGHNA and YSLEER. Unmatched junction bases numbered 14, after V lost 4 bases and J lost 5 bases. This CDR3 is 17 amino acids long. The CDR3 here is CASSPYNGGRADNEQFF. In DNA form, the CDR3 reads TGCGCCAGCAGCCCATATAATGGGGGGAGGGCGGACAATGAGCAGTTCTTC.

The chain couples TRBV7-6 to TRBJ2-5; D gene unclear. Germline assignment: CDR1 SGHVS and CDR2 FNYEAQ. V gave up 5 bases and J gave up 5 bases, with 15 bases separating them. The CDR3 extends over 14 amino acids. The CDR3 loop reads CASSDPPGGETQYF. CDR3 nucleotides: TGTGCCAGCAGCGACCCCCCGGGCGGCGAGACCCAGTACTTC.

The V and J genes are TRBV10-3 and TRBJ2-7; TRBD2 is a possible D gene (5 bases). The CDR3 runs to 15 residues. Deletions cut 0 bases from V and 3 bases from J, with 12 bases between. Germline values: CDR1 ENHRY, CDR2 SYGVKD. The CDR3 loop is CAISESDRDVYEQYF. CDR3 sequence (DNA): TGTGCCATCAGTGAGTCGGATCGGGATGTCTACGAGCAGTACTTC.

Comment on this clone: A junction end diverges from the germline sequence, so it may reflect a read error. CDR3 amino acids: CASREDRQETQYF. The DNA of the CDR3 is TGTGCCAGCAGAGAAGACAGGCAAGAGACCCAGTACTTC. The chain uses TRBV2 and TRBJ2-5, with D possibly TRBD1 on 6 matching bases. Germline V gene lookup returns CDR1 SNHLY and CDR2 FYNNEI. This CDR3 is 13 amino acids long.

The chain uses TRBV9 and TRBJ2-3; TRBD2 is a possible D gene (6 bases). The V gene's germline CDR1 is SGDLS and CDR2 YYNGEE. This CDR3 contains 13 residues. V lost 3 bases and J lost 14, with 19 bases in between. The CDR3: CASSDPSDGRSYF. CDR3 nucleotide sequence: TGTGCCAGCAGCGATCCTAGCGACGGACGTTCGTATTTT. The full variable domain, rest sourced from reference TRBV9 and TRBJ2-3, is DSGVTQTPKHLITATGQRVTLRCSPRSGDLSVYWYQQSLDQGLQFLIQYYNGEERAKGNILERFSAQQFPDLHSELNLSSLELGDSALYFCASSDPSDGRSYFGPGTRLTVL.

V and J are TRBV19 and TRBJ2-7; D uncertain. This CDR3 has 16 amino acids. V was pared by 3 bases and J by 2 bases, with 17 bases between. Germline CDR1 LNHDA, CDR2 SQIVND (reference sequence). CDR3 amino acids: CASSINSRGFAYEQYF. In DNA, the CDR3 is TGTGCCAGTAGTATTAACTCTCGCGGATTCGCCTACGAGCAGTACTTC. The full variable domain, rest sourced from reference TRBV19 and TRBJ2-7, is DGGITQSPKYLFRKEGQNVTLSCEQNLNHDAMYWYRQDPGQGLRLIYYSQIVNDFQKGDIAEGYSVSREKKESFPLTVTSAQKNPTAFYLCASSINSRGFAYEQYFGPGTRLTVT.

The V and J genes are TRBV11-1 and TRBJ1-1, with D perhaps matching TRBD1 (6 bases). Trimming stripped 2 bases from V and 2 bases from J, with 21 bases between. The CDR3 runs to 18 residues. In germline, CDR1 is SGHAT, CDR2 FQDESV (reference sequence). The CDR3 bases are TGTGCCAGCAGCTTACCTAGGGGGACAATGGCTTCTAACACTGAAGCTTTCTTT. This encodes CASSLPRGTMASNTEAFF.

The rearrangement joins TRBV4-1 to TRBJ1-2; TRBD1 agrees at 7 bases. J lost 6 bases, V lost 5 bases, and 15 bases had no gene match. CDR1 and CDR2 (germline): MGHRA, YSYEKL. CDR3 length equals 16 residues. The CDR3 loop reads CASSAEVQGVLDGYTF. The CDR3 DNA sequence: TGCGCCAGCAGCGCAGAGGTTCAGGGGGTGCTCGATGGCTACACCTTC.

In DNA, the CDR3 is TGTGCCAGCAGTGAAGAGTTACAGGGGGACAGTCATGTCTATGAGCAGTTCTTC. It codes for CASSEELQGDSHVYEQFF. This chain uses TRBV2 with TRBJ2-1; 8 bases fit TRBD1. Germline values: CDR1 SNHLY, CDR2 FYNNEI. The CDR3 runs to 18 residues. V shed 1 base and J 8 bases; nucleotides not matched to a gene: 16.

This CDR3 reads CASSASGVYEQYF. The CDR3 nucleotides are TGTGCCAGCAGTGCTAGCGGGGTCTACGAGCAGTACTTC. V usage is TRBV6-1 and J usage is TRBJ2-7; 9 positions match TRBD2. The CDR3 contains 13 residues. Trimming at V came to 4 bases and at J to 3 bases, leaving 1 base not matched to a gene. Per the germline V gene, CDR1 is MNHNS and CDR2 is SASEGT.

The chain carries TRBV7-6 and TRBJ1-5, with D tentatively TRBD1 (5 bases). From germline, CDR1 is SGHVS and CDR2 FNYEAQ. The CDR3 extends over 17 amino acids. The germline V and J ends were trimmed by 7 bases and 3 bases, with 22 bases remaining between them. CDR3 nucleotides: TGTGCCAGCATCCTTGGACATTTTAGGGATTCCAATCAGCCCCAGCATTTT. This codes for CASILGHFRDSNQPQHF.

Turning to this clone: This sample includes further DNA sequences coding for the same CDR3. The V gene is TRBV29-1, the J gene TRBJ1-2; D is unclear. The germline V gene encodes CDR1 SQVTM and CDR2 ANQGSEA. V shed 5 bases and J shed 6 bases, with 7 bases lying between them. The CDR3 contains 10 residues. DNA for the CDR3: TGCAGCGTTTGGAGCGATGGCTACACCTTC. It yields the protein CSVWSDGYTF.

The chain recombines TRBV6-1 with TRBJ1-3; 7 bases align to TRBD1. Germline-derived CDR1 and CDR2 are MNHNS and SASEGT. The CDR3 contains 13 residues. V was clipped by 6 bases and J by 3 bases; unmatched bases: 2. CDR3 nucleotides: TGTGCCAGCAGGAACAGGGGTGGAAACACCATATATTTT. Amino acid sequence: CASRNRGGNTIYF.

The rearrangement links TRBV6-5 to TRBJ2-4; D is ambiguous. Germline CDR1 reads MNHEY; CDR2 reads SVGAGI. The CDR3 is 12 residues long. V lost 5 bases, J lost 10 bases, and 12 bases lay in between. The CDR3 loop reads CASSVRIVIQYF. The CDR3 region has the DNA TGTGCCAGCAGTGTTCGGATCGTAATTCAGTACTTC.

CDR3 sequence reads: CASSPDSSYEQYF. For the CDR3, the DNA is TGTGCCAGCAGCCCGGACAGCTCCTACGAGCAGTACTTC. The chain combines TRBV6-1 with TRBJ2-7; D may be TRBD1 (6 bases). V lost 6 bases to trimming and J lost 0 bases, with 9 bases between them. Germline CDR1 reads MNHNS; CDR2 reads SASEGT. The CDR3 has 13 amino acids.

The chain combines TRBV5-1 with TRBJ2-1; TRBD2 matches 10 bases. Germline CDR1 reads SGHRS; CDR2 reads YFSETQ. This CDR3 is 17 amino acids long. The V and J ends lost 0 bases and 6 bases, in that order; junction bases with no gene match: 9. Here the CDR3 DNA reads TGCGCCAGCAGCTTGGTGTTAGCGGGAGGCGGCGGCAATGAGCAGTTCTTC. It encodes CASSLVLAGGGGNEQFF.

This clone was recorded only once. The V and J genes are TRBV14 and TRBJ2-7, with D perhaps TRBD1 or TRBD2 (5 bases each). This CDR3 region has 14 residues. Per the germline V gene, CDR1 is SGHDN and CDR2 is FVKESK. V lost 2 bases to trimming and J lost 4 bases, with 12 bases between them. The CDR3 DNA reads TGTGCCAGCAGCCAACCCGGGACCGGATACGAGCAGTACTTC. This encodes CASSQPGTGYEQYF.

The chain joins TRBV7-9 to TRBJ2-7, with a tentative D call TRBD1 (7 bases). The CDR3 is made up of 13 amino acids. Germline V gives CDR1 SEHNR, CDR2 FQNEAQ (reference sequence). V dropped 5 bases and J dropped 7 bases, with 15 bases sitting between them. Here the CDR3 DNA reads TGTGCCAGCAGCACAGGGGAGGCATGGGAGCAGTACTTC. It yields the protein CASSTGEAWEQYF.

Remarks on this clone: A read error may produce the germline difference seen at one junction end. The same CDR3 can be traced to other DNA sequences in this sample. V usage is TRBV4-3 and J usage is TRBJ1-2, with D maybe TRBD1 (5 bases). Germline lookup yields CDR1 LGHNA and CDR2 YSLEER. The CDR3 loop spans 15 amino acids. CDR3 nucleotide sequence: TGCGCCAGCAGCCTCCGGTCCGGGACTAACTATGGTTACACCTTC. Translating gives CASSLRSGTNYGYTF.

CDR3 sequence: CASSLTSVAEQYF. The CDR3, as DNA: TGTGCCAGCAGTCTTACTAGCGTTGCCGAGCAGTACTTC. The J gene is TRBJ2-7, the V gene TRBV4-2, with 7 bases lining up with TRBD2. The V and J ends lost 6 bases and 6 bases, in that order; junction bases with no gene match: 8. The CDR3 extends over 13 amino acids. Germline V gene data show CDR1 as LGHNA and CDR2 as YNFKEQ.

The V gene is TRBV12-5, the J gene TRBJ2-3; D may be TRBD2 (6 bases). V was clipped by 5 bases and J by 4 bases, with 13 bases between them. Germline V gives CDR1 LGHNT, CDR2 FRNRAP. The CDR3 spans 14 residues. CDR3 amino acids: CASGQGGIADTQYF. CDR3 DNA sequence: TGTGCTAGTGGTCAGGGAGGAATCGCAGATACGCAGTATTTT.

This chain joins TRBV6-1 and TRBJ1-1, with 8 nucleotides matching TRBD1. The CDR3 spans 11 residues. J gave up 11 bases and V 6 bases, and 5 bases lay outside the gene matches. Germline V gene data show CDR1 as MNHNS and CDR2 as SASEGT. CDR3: CASRDRGYAFF. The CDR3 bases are TGTGCCAGCAGAGACAGGGGTTATGCTTTCTTT.

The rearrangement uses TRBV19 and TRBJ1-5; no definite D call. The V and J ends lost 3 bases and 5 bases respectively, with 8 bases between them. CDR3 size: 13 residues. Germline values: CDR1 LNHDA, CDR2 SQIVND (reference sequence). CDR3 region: CASSISPYQPQHF. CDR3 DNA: TGTGCCAGTAGTATTAGTCCATATCAGCCCCAGCATTTT.

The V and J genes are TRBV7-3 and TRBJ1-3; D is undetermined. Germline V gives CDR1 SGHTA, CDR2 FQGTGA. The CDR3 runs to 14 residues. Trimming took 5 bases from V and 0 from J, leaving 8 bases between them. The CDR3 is CASSPMGSGNTIYF. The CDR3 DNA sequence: TGTGCCAGCAGCCCGATGGGCTCTGGAAACACCATATATTTT.